The T cell receptor beta chain under discussion was sequenced for a study of blood T cells in healthy people across ages. Overall study: When template switching was applied, about one barcoded beta molecule was captured per two T cells. Notes on the study in general: Samples with more naive T cells showed higher observed beta diversity.

PCR was performed a second time for 7 to 11 cycles using a sample-barcoded 5' primer and a J-beta primer mix. TCRdb recomputed calls from the 5' RACE reads with MiXCR, one row per CDR3 protein. The sample lists about a million distinct CDR3 sequences, 30% to 40% seen once, with roughly 14% in the top ten. The CDR3 is 16 residues long. Unmatched junction bases numbered 8, after V lost 1 base and J lost 8 bases. Germline loops: CDR1 SGHTA, CDR2 FQGTGA. This clonotype has a handful of counts. Its antigen is not known. Input material: blood. This sequence was found in a young man in good health. V is TRBV7-3 and J is TRBJ2-3, with 11 bases lining up with TRBD2. CDR3 residues: CASSLMHSGGASTQYF. DNA for the CDR3: TGTGCCAGCAGCTTAATGCATAGCGGGGGGGCTAGTACGCAGTATTTT.